The present T cell receptor (beta chain) was sequenced within a study of neurological immune-mediated disorders. cDNA synthesis was performed by 5'RACE with 10-nucleotide random UMIs. MiXCR, run by TCRdb on the 5' RACE reads, gives a single entry per CDR3 protein. The sample lists about 28,000 distinct CDR3 sequences; roughly an eighth were seen once. Trimming removed 3 bases from V and 4 bases from J; junction bases left unmatched: 12. In germline, CDR1 is SNHLY, CDR2 FYNNEI. CDR3 length: 18 residues. This clonotype was recorded many times. The source material was PBMCs. This sequence joins TRBV2 and TRBJ2-2; 9 bases align to TRBD1. The TCR originated in a woman between 55 and 75 years old in good health. CDR3 in DNA: TGTGCCAGCAGTGATCTAATTACAGGGGGCGCGGGCACCGGGGAGCTGTTTTTT. This sequence encodes CASSDLITGGAGTGELFF.